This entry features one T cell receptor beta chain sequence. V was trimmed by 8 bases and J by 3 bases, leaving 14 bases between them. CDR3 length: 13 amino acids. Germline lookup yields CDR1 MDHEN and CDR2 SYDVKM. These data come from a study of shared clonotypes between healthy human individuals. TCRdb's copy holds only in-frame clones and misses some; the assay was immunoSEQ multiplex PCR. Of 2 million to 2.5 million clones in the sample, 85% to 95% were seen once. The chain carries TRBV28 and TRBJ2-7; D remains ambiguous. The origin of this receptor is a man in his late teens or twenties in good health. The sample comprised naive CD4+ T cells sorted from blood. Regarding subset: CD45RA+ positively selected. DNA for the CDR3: TGTGCCAGCGTCACGGGTATTAGCTACGAGCAGTACTTC. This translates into CASVTGISYEQYF.